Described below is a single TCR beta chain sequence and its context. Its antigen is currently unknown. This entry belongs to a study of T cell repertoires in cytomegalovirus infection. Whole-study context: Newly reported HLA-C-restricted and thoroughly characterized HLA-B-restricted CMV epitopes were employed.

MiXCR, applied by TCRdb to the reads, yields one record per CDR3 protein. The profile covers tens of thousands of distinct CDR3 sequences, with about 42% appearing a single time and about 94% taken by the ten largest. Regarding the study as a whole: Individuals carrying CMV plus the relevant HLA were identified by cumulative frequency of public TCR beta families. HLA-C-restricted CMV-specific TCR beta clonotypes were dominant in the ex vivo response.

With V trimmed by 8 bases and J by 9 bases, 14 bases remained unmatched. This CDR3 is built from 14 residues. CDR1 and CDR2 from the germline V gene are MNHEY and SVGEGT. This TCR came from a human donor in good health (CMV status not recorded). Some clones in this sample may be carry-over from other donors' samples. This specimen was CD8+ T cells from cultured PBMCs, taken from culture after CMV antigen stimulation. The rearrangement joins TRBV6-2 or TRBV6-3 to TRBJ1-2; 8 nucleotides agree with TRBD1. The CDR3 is CASGQEDRVVRYTF. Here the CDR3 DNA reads TGTGCCAGCGGTCAGGAGGACAGGGTCGTTCGCTACACCTTC.